The 16 T cell receptor beta chains reported below all come from one sample, sequenced in a study of CD8+ T cells in alopecia areata (dated by TCRdb to the late 2010s). The protocol used for the library was the immunoSEQ multiplex PCR assay. For TCR sequencing, RNA was extracted from every sample and reverse transcribed into cDNA to serve as template. Imported from immuneACCESS, the table was reduced by TCRdb to in-frame sequences with V and J called. These copies leave out some clones; in studies compared against another copy, an unresolved V gene accounts for under half, and the cause of the remainder is not known. This sample has about 220,000 clones in its table, and about three fifths of those were observed once. The ten largest make up roughly 1.5% of the sample. The sample's time point label, decoded: less than five weeks on oral tofacitinib. What this sample's treatment or condition label stands for: oral pan-JAK inhibitor, 5-10 mg twice daily.

The source was CD4+ T cells sorted from blood, collected at week 4, from a patient treated with tofacitinib. The origin of the receptors is a human donor with alopecia areata.

The chain joins TRBV5-1 to TRBJ2-6; D unclear. The CDR3 is made up of 13 amino acids. V lost 3 bases and J lost 2, with 3 bases in between. The germline CDR1 and CDR2 sequences are SGHRS and YFSETQ. The CDR3 nucleotides are TGCGCCAGCAGCTCGGCTGGGGCCAACGTCCTGACTTTC. This codes for CASSSAGANVLTF.

The rearrangement uses TRBV7-3 and TRBJ2-7; D not certain. V lost 0 bases and J lost 3, with 6 bases in between. Per germline, CDR1 SGHTA and CDR2 FQGTGA. The CDR3 is 13 amino acids. The CDR3 loop reads CASSLTPGYEQYF. The CDR3 DNA sequence: TGTGCCAGCAGCTTAACGCCAGGCTACGAGCAGTACTTC.

This clone was seen only a few times. The rearrangement uses TRBV4-3 and TRBJ1-2; perhaps TRBD1 as D (6 bases). CDR1 and CDR2 (germline): LGHNA, YSLEER. The CDR3 consists of 20 residues. The V gene lost 0 bases and the J gene lost 4 bases, with 27 bases spanning the gap. The CDR3 sequence: CASSQEIVSSTGTSFYGYTF. Here the CDR3 DNA reads TGCGCCAGCAGCCAAGAAATAGTTTCCTCTACCGGGACATCTTTCTATGGCTACACCTTC.

The V gene is TRBV30, the J gene TRBJ2-1; TRBD1 aligns across 7 bases. V dropped 0 bases and J dropped 7; count of bases not matched to a gene: 12. CDR3 length equals 16 residues. Germline V gives CDR1 GTSNPN, CDR2 SVGIG (reference sequence). The CDR3 DNA follows: TGTGCCTGGAGTGTACTCGACAGGGAGTGGTTGAATGAGCAGTTCTTC. Protein sequence: CAWSVLDREWLNEQFF.

This chain connects TRBV5-1 to TRBJ2-1; D not certain. From germline, CDR1 is SGHRS and CDR2 YFSETQ. Trimming left V 5 bases short and J 10 bases short, with 10 bases between. The CDR3 contains 11 residues. In DNA, the CDR3 is TGCGCCAGCAGTCTCGACACAGAGCAGTTCTTC. Translated: CASSLDTEQFF.

The table lists this clone with a few counts. CDR3 in DNA: TGCAGCGTTAACTCCGGGACAGGGGCTAACTATGGCTACACCTTC. It specifies CSVNSGTGANYGYTF. The chain joins TRBV29-1 to TRBJ1-2, with 10 bases aligning to TRBD1. Germline CDR1 reads SQVTM; CDR2 reads ANQGSEA. J gave up 0 bases and V 5 bases, and 6 bases lay outside the gene matches. This CDR3 region has 15 residues.

The chain combines TRBV30 with TRBJ2-3; D is undetermined. Germline V gene sequence: CDR1 GTSNPN, CDR2 SVGIG (reference sequence). CDR3 length: 12 amino acids. Trimming took 1 base from V and 9 from J, leaving 11 bases between them. The CDR3 here is CAWSEVIGTQYF. CDR3 DNA: TGTGCCTGGAGTGAGGTCATCGGCACGCAGTATTTT.

This clone has a single count. This chain joins TRBV29-1 and TRBJ1-1; 7 positions match TRBD1. The CDR3 is 13 residues long. From germline, CDR1 is SQVTM and CDR2 ANQGSEA. V lost 3 bases, J lost 4 bases, and 5 bases stayed unmatched. The CDR3 spells CSVETGSGTEAFF. CDR3 bases: TGCAGCGTTGAGACAGGGAGTGGCACTGAAGCTTTCTTT.

CDR3 DNA: TGTGCCTGGAGGGGAGGGCGCAATCAGCCCCAGCATTTT. Amino acid sequence: CAWRGGRNQPQHF. The chain carries TRBV30 and TRBJ1-5, with no clear D. The CDR3 length is 13 residues. Germline loops: CDR1 GTSNPN, CDR2 SVGIG (reference sequence). V gave up 3 bases and J gave up 2 bases, with 8 bases separating them.

The chain employs TRBV7-3 and TRBJ2-3; TRBD2 matches 8 bases. Germline assignment: CDR1 SGHTA and CDR2 FQGTGA. Trimming at V came to 4 bases and at J to 3 bases, leaving 3 bases not matched to a gene. This CDR3 comprises 14 residues. CDR3 sequence reads: CASSYGTRTDTQYF. For the CDR3, the DNA is TGTGCCAGCAGCTACGGGACTAGGACAGATACGCAGTATTTT.

J is TRBJ2-5 and V is TRBV5-4, with a weak D call TRBD1 (7 bases). The germline V gene encodes CDR1 SGHNT and CDR2 YYREEE (reference sequence). The V gene lost 4 bases and the J gene lost 2 bases, with 12 bases spanning the gap. The CDR3 totals 14 residues. The CDR3 loop is CASSGGTAQETQYF. The CDR3 bases are TGTGCCAGCAGCGGAGGGACAGCACAAGAGACCCAGTACTTC.

J is TRBJ2-5 and V is TRBV29-1; D gene ambiguous. The end of the DNA aligns better with TRBJ2-7, so the J call may be wrong. The CDR3 loop spans 11 amino acids. Germline V gives CDR1 SQVTM, CDR2 ANQGSEA. The CDR3 region is CSVAHPPEQYF. DNA of the CDR3: TGCAGCGTTGCCCACCCCCCCGAGCAGTACTTC.

The chain employs TRBV5-1 and TRBJ2-5, with D maybe TRBD2 (5 bases). Germline V gene lookup returns CDR1 SGHRS and CDR2 YFSETQ. V was clipped by 0 bases and J by 1 base, with 13 bases between them. The CDR3 spans 16 residues. The CDR3 DNA follows: TGCGCCAGCAGCTTGGCGAGGGCTGGTATCCAAGAGACCCAGTACTTC. Translation: CASSLARAGIQETQYF.

This clone is a singleton in its sample. This chain uses TRBV7-2 with TRBJ2-7; D gene ambiguous. V was shortened by 6 bases and J by 9 bases, with 12 bases between the two germline ends. This CDR3 has 11 amino acids. Germline V gives CDR1 SGHTA, CDR2 FQGNSA. In DNA, the CDR3 is TGTGCCAGCAGTCTGTCTGGTCGGCAGTACTTC. It encodes CASSLSGRQYF.

The chain has TRBV2 and TRBJ1-1; D might be TRBD1 (5 bases). Germline CDR1 and CDR2: SNHLY and FYNNEI. V gave up 8 bases and J gave up 11 bases, with 18 bases separating them. This CDR3 has 12 residues. The CDR3 nucleotides read TGTGCCAGCTACCGGGACCCCCGGTTTGCTTTCTTT. Translation: CASYRDPRFAFF.

Ten or more counts support this clone. The chain has TRBV9 and TRBJ2-4, with 7 bases matching TRBD2. The CDR3 consists of 13 residues. J was trimmed by 12 bases and V by 4 bases; bases with no gene match: 10. Germline V CDR1 and CDR2: SGDLS, YYNGEE. In nucleotides, the CDR3 is TGTGCCAGCAGCCCTGGGACGGGGGGAAGTCAGTACTTC. Translation gives CASSPGTGGSQYF.